This T cell receptor beta chain was found in a study of T cell repertoires in cytomegalovirus infection. Details on this clonotype: Its antigen is not identified.

TCRdb re-analysed the reads in MiXCR, keeping a single row per CDR3 protein. The data contain a few hundred thousand distinct CDR3 sequences, around 20% of them singletons. V was shortened by 5 bases and J by 2 bases, with 14 bases between the two germline ends. This CDR3 has 15 residues. Germline CDR1 is MNHEY and CDR2 is SVGAGI. V is TRBV6-5 and J is TRBJ2-3, with a tentative D call TRBD2 (6 bases). The sequences come from cultured PBMCs, collected from culture after CMV antigen stimulation. The clonotype originates from a human donor in good health (CMV status not recorded). Some clones in this sample may be carry-over from other donors' samples. Here the CDR3 reads CASSTGTPNTDTQYF. The CDR3 DNA is TGTGCCAGCAGTACCGGGACTCCTAACACAGATACGCAGTATTTT.